A single sample is the source of the 27 T cell receptor beta chains below, sequenced in a study of blood T cell repertoires in COVID-19. The table came from immunoSEQ multiplex PCR; TCRdb's copy has only in-frame clones and leaves some out. This sample has over 80,000 clones, with more than 90% found just once. The source material was peripheral blood. The receptor set was obtained from a man in his 60s with acute or convalescent COVID-19.

This sequence joins TRBV12-3 or TRBV12-4 and TRBJ1-2; D gene ambiguous. CDR3 size: 12 residues. The V end lost 7 bases, the J end lost 7 bases, and 13 bases lay between the germline ends. CDR3 residues: CASTPVSSGYTF. CDR3 sequence (DNA): TGTGCCAGCACCCCAGTGTCAAGTGGCTACACCTTC.

The V call is TRBV20-1, the J call TRBJ1-1; possibly TRBD1 for D (5 bases). Per the germline V gene, CDR1 is DFQATT and CDR2 is SNEGSKA (reference sequence). V lost 7 bases and J lost 10, with 16 bases in between. The CDR3 totals 11 residues. CDR3 residues: CSGWGVGGAFF. For the CDR3, the DNA is TGCAGTGGTTGGGGGGTCGGTGGAGCTTTCTTT.

The V gene is TRBV7-9, the J gene TRBJ1-5; TRBD1 is a possible D gene (6 bases). The V gene lost 4 bases and the J gene lost 4 bases, with 11 bases spanning the gap. The CDR3 sequence is 14 residues long. Germline CDR1 SEHNR, CDR2 FQNEAQ (reference sequence). CDR3 sequence reads: CASSWAGANQPQHF. The CDR3 DNA reads TGTGCCAGCAGCTGGGCGGGGGCGAATCAGCCCCAGCATTTT.

V and J are TRBV29-1 and TRBJ2-1, with 7 positions matching TRBD2. The germline V gene encodes CDR1 SQVTM and CDR2 ANQGSEA. V lost 4 bases to trimming and J lost 1 base; unmatched junction nucleotides: 7. The CDR3 is 15 amino acids. The CDR3 protein is CSVVRPSGSYNEQFF. Here the CDR3 DNA reads TGCAGCGTTGTGAGGCCTAGCGGTTCCTACAATGAGCAGTTCTTC.

The CDR3 protein is CASSGKTGRWEQYF. Written as DNA, the CDR3 is TGTGCCAGCAGTGGGAAGACAGGGAGGTGGGAGCAGTACTTC. The V and J genes are TRBV28 and TRBJ2-7; tentatively, D is TRBD1 (7 bases). Per the germline V gene, CDR1 is MDHEN and CDR2 is SYDVKM. The CDR3 has 14 residues. Trimming pared 5 bases from V and 7 bases from J, leaving 18 bases between.

This chain links TRBV30 with TRBJ2-7; TRBD2 agrees at 7 bases. The CDR3 is made up of 15 amino acids. CDR1 and CDR2 (germline): GTSNPN, SVGIG (reference sequence). Trimming cost V 0 bases and J 3 bases; bases outside gene matches: 8. The CDR3 DNA is TGTGCCTGGAGTGTAGGTTTACCTAGCGGCTACGAGCAGTACTTC. This gives the protein CAWSVGLPSGYEQYF.

The CDR3 sequence is CASSPIGSDNPYGYTF. The DNA of the CDR3 is TGTGCCAGCTCCCCAATTGGATCCGACAACCCCTATGGCTACACCTTC. This sequence joins TRBV18 and TRBJ1-2, with D uncertain. Trimming cost V 6 bases and J 4 bases, with 21 bases left between them. This CDR3 has 16 residues. Germline CDR1 and CDR2: KGHSH and LQKENI.

V gene TRBV2 combines with J gene TRBJ1-1; D is unclear. This CDR3 has 15 residues. Germline V lookup: CDR1 SNHLY, CDR2 FYNNEI. Trimming removed 7 bases from V and 2 bases from J, with 17 bases in between. CDR3 protein: CASTLAGLSNTEAFF. CDR3 sequence (DNA): TGTGCCAGCACCTTAGCAGGACTATCAAACACTGAAGCTTTCTTT.

This clone was seen more than once but under ten times. This chain connects TRBV6-5 to TRBJ1-6, with D hard to call. Germline-derived CDR1 and CDR2 are MNHEY and SVGAGI. The germline V and J ends were trimmed by 6 bases and 7 bases, with 16 bases remaining between them. The CDR3 length is 15 residues. Here the CDR3 reads CASSGIDIINSPLHF. The CDR3 DNA is TGTGCCAGCAGCGGGATCGACATCATAAATTCACCCCTCCACTTT.

This sequence joins TRBV9 and TRBJ2-3, with D perhaps matching TRBD1 (5 bases). Trimming pared 5 bases from V and 2 bases from J, leaving 15 bases between. This CDR3 spans 15 amino acids. The germline V gene has CDR1 SGDLS and CDR2 YYNGEE. CDR3 sequence reads: CASSAQVASTDTQYF. The CDR3 DNA reads TGTGCCAGCAGTGCACAGGTCGCCTCCACAGATACGCAGTATTTT.

Here the CDR3 DNA reads TGTGCCAGCAGCGCTCATCGGGGAGGAACCGAGAACTCTGGAAACACCATATATTTT. It translates to CASSAHRGGTENSGNTIYF. The chain links TRBV9 to TRBJ1-3; D is uncertain. CDR1 and CDR2 from the germline V gene are SGDLS and YYNGEE. The CDR3 runs to 19 residues. Trimming stripped 3 bases from V and 0 bases from J, with 22 bases between. Together with reference TRBV9 and TRBJ1-3, the CDR3 gives the full variable domain: DSGVTQTPKHLITATGQRVTLRCSPRSGDLSVYWYQQSLDQGLQFLIQYYNGEERAKGNILERFSAQQFPDLHSELNLSSLELGDSALYFCASSAHRGGTENSGNTIYFGEGSWLTVV.

The rearrangement links TRBV28 to TRBJ2-1; TRBD1 is a possible D gene (6 bases). Trimming removed 7 bases at V and 4 bases at J, with 8 bases between. The CDR3 has 12 amino acids. Germline CDR1 MDHEN, CDR2 SYDVKM. CDR3 bases: TGTGCCAGCAAGGGGGAGTACAATGAGCAGTTCTTC. It encodes CASKGEYNEQFF.

V gene TRBV27 combines with J gene TRBJ2-2; no definite D call. Germline V CDR1 and CDR2: MNHEY, SMNVEV (reference sequence). The CDR3 length is 14 residues. V shed 8 bases and J shed 7 bases, with 17 bases lying between them. Written as DNA, the CDR3 is TGTGCCAGCGGGCGACAAACAGAGAACGGGGAGCTGTTTTTT. Protein: CASGRQTENGELFF.

The chain uses TRBV4-1 and TRBJ2-7; a possible D gene is TRBD2 (5 bases). Trimming left V 5 bases short and J 7 bases short, with 21 bases between. The CDR3 covers 15 residues. CDR1 is MGHRA and CDR2 is YSYEKL in the germline V gene. CDR3 residues: CASSTSLSRSGEQYF. The DNA for the CDR3 is TGCGCCAGCAGCACCTCTCTTTCCCGCTCGGGGGAGCAGTACTTC.

The chain is built from TRBV10-3 and TRBJ2-1; 8 nucleotides agree with TRBD2. This CDR3 region has 15 residues. Germline CDR1 ENHRY, CDR2 SYGVKD. The J segment lost 5 bases and the V segment lost 2 bases, leaving 5 bases of the junction unmatched. Here the CDR3 reads CAISETGLDHNEQFF. CDR3 in DNA: TGTGCCATCAGTGAGACGGGACTAGATCACAATGAGCAGTTCTTC.

V usage is TRBV6-5 and J usage is TRBJ2-1; 7 positions match TRBD2. The V gene's germline CDR1 is MNHEY and CDR2 SVGAGI. V trimming: 6 bases; J trimming: 8 bases; junction bases outside the gene matches: 4. There are 12 residues in the CDR3. The CDR3: CASRSGTYEQFF. The DNA for the CDR3 is TGTGCCAGCAGGAGCGGGACTTATGAGCAGTTCTTC.

On this clone: At the DNA level, this CDR3 is encoded by other sequences in the same sample as well. The V gene is TRBV14, the J gene TRBJ2-3; tentative D call: TRBD2 (5 bases). Germline CDR1 SGHDN, CDR2 FVKESK. The CDR3 totals 14 residues. Trimming took off 4 bases at V and 2 bases at J, with 10 bases between the two ends. CDR3 amino acids: CASSPGLFTDTQYF. The DNA for the CDR3 is TGTGCCAGCAGCCCAGGACTGTTCACAGATACGCAGTATTTT. Together with reference TRBV14 and TRBJ2-3, the CDR3 gives the full variable domain: EAGVTQFPSHSVIEKGQTVTLRCDPISGHDNLYWYRRVMGKEIKFLLHFVKESKQDESGMPNNRFLAERTGGTYSTLKVQPAELEDSGVYFCASSPGLFTDTQYFGPGTRLTVL.

The chain links TRBV11-2 to TRBJ2-7; possible D gene TRBD2, 5 bases. This CDR3 is 15 amino acids long. The germline V gene encodes CDR1 SGHAT and CDR2 FQNNGV. With 7 bases removed from V and 3 bases from J, the gap between germline ends came to 19 bases. This CDR3 reads CASNRISGAVYEQYF. The CDR3 DNA reads TGTGCCAGCAACCGAATCAGCGGTGCGGTCTACGAGCAGTACTTC.

The V gene is TRBV9, the J gene TRBJ2-3; 9 nucleotides agree with TRBD2. Germline CDR1 and CDR2: SGDLS and YYNGEE. J was trimmed by 2 bases and V by 0 bases; bases with no gene match: 4. The CDR3 is 16 residues long. The CDR3 here is CASSVGSGSPTDTQYF. Written as DNA, the CDR3 is TGTGCCAGCAGCGTAGGTAGCGGGAGTCCCACAGATACGCAGTATTTT.

The chain carries TRBV27 and TRBJ2-7; 8 nucleotides align to TRBD1. The CDR3 runs 17 residues. Germline CDR1 and CDR2: MNHEY and SMNVEV (reference sequence). Trimming cost V 5 bases and J 2 bases; bases outside gene matches: 14. CDR3 sequence reads: CASSTVQGADPTYEQYF. CDR3 nucleotide sequence: TGTGCCAGCAGTACGGTCCAGGGGGCAGATCCTACCTACGAGCAGTACTTC.

The chain couples TRBV4-3 to TRBJ2-7; D possibly corresponds to TRBD2 (6 bases). The germline V gene has CDR1 LGHNA and CDR2 YSLEER. This CDR3 is built from 12 residues. V lost 7 bases and J 1 base, leaving 8 bases between the germline ends. CDR3 loop: CASTGGSYEQYF. In nucleotides, the CDR3 is TGCGCCAGCACCGGAGGGTCCTACGAGCAGTACTTC.

This clone was counted a single time. The gene calls are TRBV20-1 and TRBJ2-5; D call uncertain. This CDR3 contains 13 residues. V dropped 3 bases and J dropped 2 bases, with 10 bases sitting between them. Germline values: CDR1 DFQATT, CDR2 SNEGSKA (reference sequence). CDR3 coding DNA: TGCAGTGCTAGTTGGCCAGATCAAGAGACCCAGTACTTC. Translated, it gives CSASWPDQETQYF.

The chain links TRBV4-3 to TRBJ2-4, with 12 positions matching TRBD2. With V trimmed by 0 bases and J by 0 bases, 6 bases remained unmatched. The length of the CDR3 is 19 residues. Looked up from germline, CDR1 is LGHNA and CDR2 is YSLEER. This CDR3 reads CASSQDPSGRARAKNIQYF. CDR3 DNA: TGCGCCAGCAGCCAAGATCCTAGCGGGAGGGCGCGAGCCAAAAACATTCAGTACTTC.

The rearrangement joins TRBV5-1 to TRBJ2-6, with a possible D match to TRBD2 (6 bases). The germline gives CDR1 SGHRS, CDR2 YFSETQ. Trimming cost V 3 bases and J 0 bases, with 10 bases left between them. The CDR3 runs to 16 residues. CDR3 bases: TGCGCCAGCAGCTCTACTAGCAGCTCTGGGGCCAACGTCCTGACTTTC. Its protein is CASSSTSSSGANVLTF.

The genes are TRBV29-1 and TRBJ2-2; 15 bases are a match to TRBD2. The CDR3 sequence is 19 residues long. V gave up 6 bases and J gave up 4 bases; unmatched junction bases: 15. CDR1 and CDR2 from the germline V gene are SQVTM and ANQGSEA. CDR3 in DNA: TGCAGCGTACCCGGACAGGGACTAGCGGGAGGCCGGGGCACCGGGGAGCTGTTTTTT. This codes for CSVPGQGLAGGRGTGELFF.

V and J are TRBV19 and TRBJ2-5; maybe TRBD2 (7 bases). CDR1 and CDR2 from the germline V gene are LNHDA and SQIVND (reference sequence). The V end lost 5 bases, the J end lost 4 bases, and 17 bases lay between the germline ends. The CDR3 is 15 residues long. CDR3 residues: CASSQGGGGGETQYF. CDR3 DNA sequence: TGTGCCAGTAGTCAAGGGGGGGGAGGAGGAGAGACCCAGTACTTC.

The chain has TRBV5-1 and TRBJ2-1, with 8 bases lining up with TRBD1. Germline loops: CDR1 SGHRS, CDR2 YFSETQ. The ends lost 0 bases at V and 3 bases at J; junction bases unmatched: 2. This CDR3 region has 15 residues. This CDR3 reads CASSLGTGFYNEQFF. CDR3 coding DNA: TGCGCCAGCAGCTTGGGGACAGGGTTCTACAATGAGCAGTTCTTC. Complete variable domain (other parts from reference TRBV5-1 and TRBJ2-1): KAGVTQTPRYLIKTRGQQVTLSCSPISGHRSVSWYQQTPGQGLQFLFEYFSETQRNKGNFPGRFSGRQFSNSRSEMNVSTLELGDSALYLCASSLGTGFYNEQFFGPGTRLTVL.